These 8 T cell receptor beta chains were sequenced from one sample in a study of OX40 agonist ivuxolimab in advanced cancers. Using immunoSEQ multiplex PCR, the repertoire was profiled, and TCRdb retains in-frame clones only, with some absent. The data contain 20,000 to 25,000 clones, roughly 80% of them singletons. The sample consisted of CD4+ or CD8+ T cells sorted from blood, taken in a trial of the OX40 agonist ivuxolimab. Receptors were obtained from an adult with an advanced solid tumor such as melanoma, head and neck, liver or kidney cancer.

V and J are TRBV4-1 and TRBJ1-2; perhaps TRBD1 as D (6 bases). V lost 0 bases and J lost 4, with 12 bases in between. This CDR3 has 15 amino acids. Germline values: CDR1 MGHRA, CDR2 YSYEKL. CDR3 loop: CASSQEPGHPYGYTF. The DNA for the CDR3 is TGCGCCAGCAGCCAAGAACCGGGACACCCCTATGGCTACACCTTC.

The chain joins TRBV5-6 to TRBJ2-7; D remains unclear. V lost 0 bases, J lost 1 base, and 2 bases lay in between. CDR3 length: 12 amino acids. Germline assignment: CDR1 SGHDT and CDR2 YYEEEE. CDR3 bases: TGTGCCAGCAGCTTGGTGTCCTACGAGCAGTACTTC. It yields the protein CASSLVSYEQYF.

The rearrangement joins TRBV18 to TRBJ2-7; TRBD2 might be the D (6 bases). The CDR3 sequence is 15 residues long. Trimming shortened V by 8 bases and J by 2 bases, and 19 bases separated the two germline ends. Germline CDR1 and CDR2: KGHSH and LQKENI. CDR3 region: CASARRDRGPYEQYF. CDR3 sequence (DNA): TGTGCCAGCGCTCGGAGGGATAGGGGCCCCTACGAGCAGTACTTC.

This clone occurred a few times. The chain recombines TRBV6-5 with TRBJ2-7; 8 bases fit TRBD1. Germline trimming cut 5 bases from V and 1 base from J; bases unmatched to any gene: 7. This CDR3 spans 15 amino acids. Germline CDR1 is MNHEY and CDR2 is SVGAGI. This chain's CDR3 is CASSVGQDTSYEQYF. The CDR3 bases are TGTGCCAGCAGTGTGGGACAGGATACTTCCTACGAGCAGTACTTC.

The rearrangement links TRBV6-5 to TRBJ2-1; no clear D gene. Germline loops: CDR1 MNHEY, CDR2 SVGAGI. The CDR3 totals 13 residues. V lost 2 bases and J 8 bases, leaving 10 bases between the germline ends. The CDR3 here is CASSYGWSYEQFF. CDR3 DNA: TGTGCCAGCAGTTACGGGTGGTCTTATGAGCAGTTCTTC.

V usage is TRBV10-3 and J usage is TRBJ2-7; TRBD1 matches at 9 bases. CDR1 is ENHRY, CDR2 SYGVKD, per germline. The CDR3 has 15 amino acids. V lost 3 bases and J lost 3; bases outside the gene matches: 6. The CDR3 here is CAISDGGQGLYEQYF. CDR3 nucleotides: TGTGCCATCAGTGACGGCGGACAGGGGCTCTACGAGCAGTACTTC.

The J gene is TRBJ2-7, the V gene TRBV27, with TRBD2 matching over 13 bases. CDR3 length equals 16 residues. Per germline, CDR1 MNHEY and CDR2 SMNVEV (reference sequence). The ends lost 3 bases at V and 4 bases at J; junction bases unmatched: 6. The CDR3 DNA reads TGTGCCAGCAGTTTTTCGGGACTAGCGGGACTTTACGAGCAGTACTTC. This gives the protein CASSFSGLAGLYEQYF.

The rearrangement uses TRBV6-6 and TRBJ1-4; possibly TRBD1 for D (5 bases). V gave up 7 bases and J gave up 11 bases, with 8 bases separating them. This CDR3 region has 10 residues. Germline CDR1 MNHNY, CDR2 SVGAGI (reference sequence). The CDR3 spells CASMGRKLFF. CDR3 in DNA: TGTGCCAGCATGGGACGGAAACTGTTTTTT.